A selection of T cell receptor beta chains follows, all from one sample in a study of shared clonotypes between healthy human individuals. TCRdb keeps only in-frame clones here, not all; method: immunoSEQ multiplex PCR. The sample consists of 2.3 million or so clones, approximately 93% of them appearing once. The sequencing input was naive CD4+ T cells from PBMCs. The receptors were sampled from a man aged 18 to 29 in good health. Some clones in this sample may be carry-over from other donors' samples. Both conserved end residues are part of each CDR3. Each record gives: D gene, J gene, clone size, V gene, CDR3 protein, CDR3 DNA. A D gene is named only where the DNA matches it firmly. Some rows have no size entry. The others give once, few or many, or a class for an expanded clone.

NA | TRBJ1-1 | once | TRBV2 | CASSVTPEAFF | TGTGCCAGCAGTGTGACACCTGAAGCTTTCTTT
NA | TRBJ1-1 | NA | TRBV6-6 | CASNEGNTEAFF | TGTGCCAGCAACGAGGGGAACACTGAAGCTTTCTTT
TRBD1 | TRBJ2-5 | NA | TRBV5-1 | CASSLGGQAFLETQYF | TGCGCCAGCAGCTTGGGGGGACAGGCCTTCTTAGAGACCCAGTACTTC
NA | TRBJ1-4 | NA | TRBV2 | CASSAESRTNEKLFF | TGTGCCAGCAGTGCAGAGTCCCGTACTAATGAAAAACTGTTTTTT
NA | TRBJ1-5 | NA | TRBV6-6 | CASSSDPFNQPQHF | TGTGCCAGCAGTTCCGACCCGTTCAATCAGCCCCAGCATTTT
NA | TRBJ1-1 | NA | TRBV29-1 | CSVAPTPKGAFF | TGCAGCGTCGCCCCGACCCCGAAGGGAGCTTTCTTT
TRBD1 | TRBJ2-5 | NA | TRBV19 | CASSSRDRRFQETQYF | TGTGCCAGTAGTTCCCGGGACAGGCGCTTCCAAGAGACCCAGTACTTC
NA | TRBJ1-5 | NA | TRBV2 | CASLESHSNQPQHF | TGTGCCAGTTTAGAGTCTCATAGCAATCAGCCCCAGCATTTT
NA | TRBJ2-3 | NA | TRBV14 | CASSLRGPRYF | TGTGCCAGCAGCCTCAGGGGTCCGAGGTATTTT
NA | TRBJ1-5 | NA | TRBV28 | CASTVGQSPYSQHF | TGTGCCAGCACCGTAGGACAGTCTCCCTATTCCCAGCATTTT
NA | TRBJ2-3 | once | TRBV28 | CASSLLQLAGSQDTQYF | TGTGCCAGCAGTTTACTCCAACTAGCCGGAAGTCAAGATACGCAGTATTTT
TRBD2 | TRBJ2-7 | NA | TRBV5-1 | CASSLENLAGEGAVYF | TGCGCCAGCAGCTTGGAAAATTTAGCGGGAGAGGGGGCCGTGTACTTC